The present entry profiles one TCR beta chain with its context. TCRdb's copy holds only in-frame clones and misses some; the assay was immunoSEQ multiplex PCR. The sample lists about 130,000 clones, 84% seen once, with around 45% in the top ten. The entry originates in a study of blood T cell repertoires in COVID-19. The source of this sequence is a human donor in a cohort sampled during active COVID-19. What was sequenced was peripheral blood.

The DNA of the CDR3 is TGTGCCAGCAGACCCGCCCGGAGATATGGCTACACCTTC. It yields the protein CASRPARRYGYTF. This chain joins TRBV27 and TRBJ1-2, with D unclear. Per germline, CDR1 MNHEY and CDR2 SMNVEV (reference sequence). V lost 6 bases and J lost 5, with 13 bases in between. This CDR3 has 13 residues.